This TCR beta chain emerged from a study of human T cells and chemical hapten exposure. One entry per CDR3 protein, called by TCRdb with MiXCR from the RACE reads. This sample carries 200,000 to 300,000 distinct CDR3 sequences, approximately 8.6% of them seen once, and the ten largest clones take 2.3%. V gave up 5 bases and J gave up 3 bases, with 14 bases separating them. The CDR3 runs to 14 residues. The germline V gene encodes CDR1 MDHEN and CDR2 SYDVKM. In its sample, this clonotype was seen many times. Time point reported: pre-sensitization, week 0. Treatment described: therapeutic diphenylcyclopropenone sensitization with weekly scalp DPC.

This sample comprised whole blood, obtained in connection with sensitization to the hapten diphenylcyclopropenone (DPC). The chain uses TRBV28 and TRBJ2-7; D call uncertain. This receptor was obtained from a woman aged 40-49 years with alopecia areata. Some clones in this sample may be carry-over from other donors' samples. The CDR3 coding sequence is TGTGCCAGCAGTCCCCGACGACTTAGCTACGAGCAGTACTTC. It is translated as CASSPRRLSYEQYF.